Included here is one T cell receptor (beta chain) sequence, with context. The CDR3 is 14 residues long. The V gene's germline CDR1 is SGHTA and CDR2 FQGNSA. After removal of 2 bases from V and 3 bases from J, the junction contained 3 bases not matched to a gene. The entry originates in a study of blood T cell repertoires in COVID-19. Study summary: COVID-19 samples from acute and convalescent phases originated in the United States, Italy and Spain. Sources were T cells, B-cell-depleted T cells, or PBMCs; the material itself was cDNA or gDNA.

The assay was immunoSEQ multiplex PCR, and TCRdb's table has in-frame clones only and misses some. This repertoire shows roughly 200,000 clones, around 90% found once; its top ten account for 0.55% to 0.8%. Material for sequencing was peripheral blood. V gene TRBV7-2 combines with J gene TRBJ2-5; 7 bases line up with TRBD1. This TCR was sampled from a man in his forties or fifties with acute or convalescent COVID-19. Written as DNA, the CDR3 is TGTGCCAGCAGCTTAAGGGGGCACAAAGAGACCCAGTACTTC. It yields the protein CASSLRGHKETQYF.